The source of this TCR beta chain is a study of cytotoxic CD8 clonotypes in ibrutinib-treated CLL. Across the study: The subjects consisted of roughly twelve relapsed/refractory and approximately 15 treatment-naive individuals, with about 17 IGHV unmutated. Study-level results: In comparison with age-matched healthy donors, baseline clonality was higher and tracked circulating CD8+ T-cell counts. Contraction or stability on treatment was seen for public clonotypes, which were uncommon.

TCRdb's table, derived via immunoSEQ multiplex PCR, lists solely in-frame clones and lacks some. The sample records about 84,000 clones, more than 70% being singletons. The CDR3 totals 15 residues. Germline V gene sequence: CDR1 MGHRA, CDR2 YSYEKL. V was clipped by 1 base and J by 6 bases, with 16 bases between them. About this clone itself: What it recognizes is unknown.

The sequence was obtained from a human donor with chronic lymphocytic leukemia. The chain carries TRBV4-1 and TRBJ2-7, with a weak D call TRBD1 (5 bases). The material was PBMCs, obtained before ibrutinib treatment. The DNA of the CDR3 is TGCGCCAGCAGCCAAGTACCCAGGGAAACGGCCGAGCAGTACTTC. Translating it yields CASSQVPRETAEQYF.